This T cell receptor beta chain appears in the sequencing data of a study of identical twins. CDR1 and CDR2 (germline): DFQATT, SNEGSKA (reference sequence). The CDR3 extends over 14 amino acids. Trimming cost V 1 base and J 8 bases; bases outside gene matches: 10. A universal primer site came from template switching; cDNA carried unique molecular identifiers. One entry per CDR3 protein, called by TCRdb with MiXCR from the 5' RACE reads. The repertoire holds some 460,000 distinct CDR3 sequences, with over 12% as singletons. This sample also belongs to another study, concerning yellow fever vaccine responses in identical twins. That investigation notes: The T cell response to vaccination in identical twins was reportedly partly convergent and partly personalized.

The rearrangement joins TRBV20-1 to TRBJ2-5; 7 bases agree with TRBD1. The source of this sequence is a woman in her late teens or twenties in good health. The material sequenced was CD4+ T cells sorted from blood. The CDR3 bases are TGCAGTGCTAGAGGGCCCACAGGGGAGAGAACCCAGTACTTC. Translating it yields CSARGPTGERTQYF.